This T cell receptor beta chain was sequenced during a study of cytomegalovirus exposure and HLA in healthy donors. Looking at the study overall: Earlier, 150 million to 200 million T cells were analyzed, and 90 million to 120 million unique TCR beta sequences were found among them. Overall study results and limits: Later on, an analysis showed TCR association rates differing by HLA locus, with DRB1 the most and HLA-C the fewest.

With regard to this clone: Its matching antigen is unknown.

The PCR was carried out with 60 Vbeta primers and 13 Jbeta primers. Only in-frame clones appear in the TCRdb table, and some are missing; sequencing was by immunoSEQ multiplex PCR. The table has some 180,000 clones, about 79% seen once. The CDR3 runs to 17 residues. J gave up 0 bases and V 5 bases, and 9 bases lay outside the gene matches. From germline, CDR1 is MDHEN and CDR2 SYDVKM. The receptor was derived from a man in his late teens or twenties in good health and CMV-seronegative. Sequenced input: PBMCs. This rearrangement joins TRBV28 to TRBJ2-3; 9 bases match TRBD2. CDR3 nucleotide sequence: TGTGCCAGCAGTCCCCCGGCGGGGGGGGGTAGCACAGATACGCAGTATTTT. It is translated as CASSPPAGGGSTDTQYF. Supplemented by reference TRBV28 and TRBJ2-3, the full variable domain reads DVKVTQSSRYLVKRTGEKVFLECVQDMDHENMFWYRQDPGLGLRLIYFSYDVKMKEKGDIPEGYSVSREKKERFSLILESASTNQTSMYLCASSPPAGGGSTDTQYFGPGTRLTVL.